One sample yielded the 22 T cell receptor beta chains listed below, sequenced in a study of T cell repertoires in cytomegalovirus infection. TCRdb used MiXCR to reprocess the reads, holding one entry per CDR3 protein. The sample records around 100,000 distinct CDR3 sequences, around a quarter being singletons. The sample consisted of CD8+ T cells from PBMCs. The receptor set was obtained from a human donor in good health (CMV status not recorded). Some clones in this sample may be carry-over from other donors' samples.

The CDR3 here is CASSWAGSGNEQYF. The DNA for the CDR3 is TGTGCCAGCAGTTGGGCAGGCTCGGGGAACGAGCAGTACTTC. The gene calls are TRBV6-2 or TRBV6-3 and TRBJ2-7, with D perhaps TRBD2 (5 bases). From germline, CDR1 is MNHEY and CDR2 SVGEGT. This CDR3 has 14 amino acids. The germline V and J ends were trimmed by 4 bases and 5 bases, with 15 bases remaining between them.

This clonotype occurred a few times. The V and J genes are TRBV29-1 and TRBJ1-1; the D gene is possibly TRBD1 (6 bases). Trimming took 1 base from V and 9 from J, leaving 6 bases between them. This CDR3 has 10 amino acids. Germline V CDR1 and CDR2: SQVTM, ANQGSEA. CDR3 sequence (DNA): TGCAGCGTTGAAGGGGGGCAAGCTTTCTTT. This codes for CSVEGGQAFF. The variable domain in full, with the rest retrieved from reference TRBV29-1 and TRBJ1-1, is SAVISQKPSRDICQRGTSLTIQCQVDSQVTMMFWYRQQPGQSLTLIATANQGSEATYESGFVIDKFPISRPNLTFSTLTVSNMSPEDSSIYLCSVEGGQAFFGQGTRLTVV.

This clonotype turned up a few times. The chain carries TRBV6-6 and TRBJ2-3; unclear D gene. V lost 7 bases and J 3 bases, leaving 11 bases between the germline ends. The CDR3 length is 13 residues. CDR1 and CDR2 (germline): MNHNY, SVGAGI (reference sequence). In nucleotides, the CDR3 is TGTGCCAGCATCGACTCAGAGACAGATACGCAGTATTTT. As protein: CASIDSETDTQYF.

The V and J genes are TRBV27 and TRBJ2-1, with a tentative D call TRBD1 (5 bases). Germline CDR1 is MNHEY and CDR2 is SMNVEV (reference sequence). V dropped 3 bases and J dropped 8 bases, with 8 bases sitting between them. The CDR3 is 12 amino acids. CDR3 protein: CASSFLGDEQFF. The CDR3 bases are TGTGCCAGCAGTTTTTTAGGGGATGAGCAGTTCTTC.

This clonotype was observed a handful of times. The chain is built from TRBV10-3 and TRBJ1-2; D gene unclear. Germline-derived CDR1 and CDR2 are ENHRY and SYGVKD. Trimming removed 2 bases from V and 4 bases from J, with 11 bases in between. The CDR3 runs to 14 residues. The CDR3 nucleotides read TGTGCCATCAGTGAGGGGGAGGAGATCTATGGCTACACCTTC. Translation: CAISEGEEIYGYTF.

This clonotype was seen ten or more times. The chain joins TRBV7-6 to TRBJ2-3, with D unclear. The CDR3 spans 15 residues. CDR1 is SGHVS and CDR2 is FNYEAQ in the germline V gene. V was trimmed by 3 bases and J by 0 bases, leaving 10 bases between them. As DNA, the CDR3 is TGTGCCAGCAGCTTTACCAAGACTAGCACAGATACGCAGTATTTT. As protein: CASSFTKTSTDTQYF.

About this clonotype itself: One end of the junction varies from germline; a read error may be responsible. V is TRBV9 and J is TRBJ1-2, with D unclear. This CDR3 spans 12 amino acids. Germline V gives CDR1 SGDLS, CDR2 YYNGEE. The CDR3 sequence: CASRGSNYGYTF. The CDR3 DNA sequence: TGTGCCAGCAGGGGATCTAATTATGGCTACACCTTC.

This chain connects TRBV28 to TRBJ1-4; weak D call: TRBD1 (5 bases). The CDR3 has 16 residues. Trimming left V 2 bases short and J 8 bases short, with 18 bases between. Per germline, CDR1 MDHEN and CDR2 SYDVKM. The CDR3 sequence is CASSLPLQGEGEKLFF. The CDR3 region has the DNA TGTGCCAGCAGTTTACCCCTCCAGGGAGAAGGGGAAAAACTGTTTTTT.

This clonotype was counted only a few times. The chain joins TRBV28 to TRBJ2-7, with 10 bases matching TRBD2. The CDR3 extends over 16 amino acids. Germline CDR1 MDHEN, CDR2 SYDVKM. V shed 6 bases, J shed 0 bases, and the junction held 8 bases outside the gene matches. The CDR3 spells CASRVVAGGGSYEQYF. The CDR3 DNA sequence: TGTGCCAGCAGAGTGGTAGCGGGGGGCGGCTCCTACGAGCAGTACTTC. The full variable domain, its missing parts supplied by reference TRBV28 and TRBJ2-7, is DVKVTQSSRYLVKRTGEKVFLECVQDMDHENMFWYRQDPGLGLRLIYFSYDVKMKEKGDIPEGYSVSREKKERFSLILESASTNQTSMYLCASRVVAGGGSYEQYFGPGTRLTVT.

The chain employs TRBV9 and TRBJ1-5; 10 bases are a match to TRBD1. The CDR3 totals 15 residues. The V gene end was trimmed by 4 bases and the J gene end by 4 bases; junction bases not matched to a gene: 5. Germline CDR1 is SGDLS and CDR2 is YYNGEE. This chain's CDR3 is CASSQGQGLNQPQHF. The CDR3 region has the DNA TGTGCCAGCAGCCAGGGACAGGGGCTAAATCAGCCCCAGCATTTT.

V gene TRBV9 combines with J gene TRBJ2-2; 11 bases are a match to TRBD2. The CDR3 length is 19 residues. CDR1 and CDR2 (germline): SGDLS, YYNGEE. J gave up 1 base and V 0 bases, and 8 bases lay outside the gene matches. CDR3 bases: TGTGCCAGCAGCGTAGGCATAGCGGGGGGGAAAGAGAACACCGGGGAGCTGTTTTTT. It encodes CASSVGIAGGKENTGELFF.

In this sample, this clonotype turned up many times. This chain uses TRBV7-6 with TRBJ2-2, with TRBD2 matching 8 bases. From germline, CDR1 is SGHVS and CDR2 FNYEAQ. With 7 bases clipped from V and 2 bases from J, the junction kept 15 bases outside the gene matches. The CDR3 loop spans 18 amino acids. CDR3 in DNA: TGTGCCAGCACTCTTCGGACTAGCATTTTGATCAACACCGGGGAGCTGTTTTTT. It encodes CASTLRTSILINTGELFF. The full variable domain, with the rest looked up from reference TRBV7-6 and TRBJ2-2, is GAGVSQSPRYKVTKRGQDVALRCDPISGHVSLYWYRQALGQGPEFLTYFNYEAQQDKSGLPNDRFSAERPEGSISTLTIQRTEQRDSAMYRCASTLRTSILINTGELFFGEGSRLTVL.

In its sample, this clonotype was seen a few times. The chain carries TRBV28 and TRBJ2-7; 9 positions match TRBD2. The V gene end was trimmed by 5 bases and the J gene end by 2 bases; junction bases not matched to a gene: 13. CDR1 MDHEN and CDR2 SYDVKM come from the germline V gene. This CDR3 is built from 17 residues. DNA for the CDR3: TGTGCCAGCAGTCCTGCTAATAGCGGGGGTAACCCCTACGAGCAGTACTTC. Amino acids: CASSPANSGGNPYEQYF. The full variable domain, completed using reference TRBV28 and TRBJ2-7, is DVKVTQSSRYLVKRTGEKVFLECVQDMDHENMFWYRQDPGLGLRLIYFSYDVKMKEKGDIPEGYSVSREKKERFSLILESASTNQTSMYLCASSPANSGGNPYEQYFGPGTRLTVT.

V usage is TRBV28 and J usage is TRBJ1-1; D perhaps matches TRBD1 (5 bases). The germline gives CDR1 MDHEN, CDR2 SYDVKM. The CDR3 sequence is 16 residues long. V lost 1 base and J 3 bases, leaving 15 bases between the germline ends. CDR3 region: CASSLLTARRDTEAFF. In DNA, the CDR3 is TGTGCCAGCAGTTTATTGACAGCCCGAAGGGACACTGAAGCTTTCTTT. The variable domain in full, completed from reference TRBV28 and TRBJ1-1, reads DVKVTQSSRYLVKRTGEKVFLECVQDMDHENMFWYRQDPGLGLRLIYFSYDVKMKEKGDIPEGYSVSREKKERFSLILESASTNQTSMYLCASSLLTARRDTEAFFGQGTRLTVV.

This clonotype was picked up many times. V usage is TRBV11-3 and J usage is TRBJ1-1; possibly TRBD1 for D (6 bases). CDR3 length: 15 residues. Trimming left V 5 bases short and J 3 bases short, with 16 bases between. Germline V gives CDR1 SGHNT, CDR2 YENEEA. The CDR3 bases are TGTGCCAGCAGCACCCGGGGGCTTAGGGACACTGAAGCTTTCTTT. Its protein product is CASSTRGLRDTEAFF.

This clonotype turned up a few times. This rearrangement joins TRBV10-3 to TRBJ1-4; D is ambiguous. Trimming left V 0 bases short and J 5 bases short, with 13 bases between. CDR1 and CDR2 (germline): ENHRY, SYGVKD. The CDR3 spans 16 residues. DNA of the CDR3: TGTGCCATCAGTGAGTCGCATCACAGCCTGAATGAAAAACTGTTTTTT. It codes for CAISESHHSLNEKLFF.

This clonotype was counted only a few times. The chain recombines TRBV27 with TRBJ2-1; D gene ambiguous. This CDR3 has 15 amino acids. V lost 5 bases to trimming and J lost 0 bases, with 11 bases between them. Germline V gene sequence: CDR1 MNHEY, CDR2 SMNVEV (reference sequence). This chain's CDR3 is CASSPSMSSYNEQFF. CDR3 DNA sequence: TGTGCCAGCAGTCCTTCCATGAGCTCCTACAATGAGCAGTTCTTC.

This clonotype was recorded a few times. This chain connects TRBV19 to TRBJ2-2, with TRBD2 matching over 7 bases. V lost 5 bases and J lost 3; bases outside the gene matches: 6. The CDR3 spans 15 residues. Germline V gene lookup returns CDR1 LNHDA and CDR2 SQIVND (reference sequence). The CDR3: CASSQSGVYTGELFF. The DNA for the CDR3 is TGTGCCAGTAGTCAAAGCGGGGTGTACACCGGGGAGCTGTTTTTT. The variable domain in full, completed from reference TRBV19 and TRBJ2-2, reads DGGITQSPKYLFRKEGQNVTLSCEQNLNHDAMYWYRQDPGQGLRLIYYSQIVNDFQKGDIAEGYSVSREKKESFPLTVTSAQKNPTAFYLCASSQSGVYTGELFFGEGSRLTVL.

This chain uses TRBV7-9 with TRBJ2-7, with D perhaps TRBD1 or TRBD2 (6 bases each). V shed 5 bases and J shed 5 bases, with 13 bases lying between them. CDR3 length: 13 amino acids. The V gene's germline CDR1 is SEHNR and CDR2 FQNEAQ (reference sequence). CDR3 DNA sequence: TGTGCCAGCAGCCGAGTTGGGGGGCACGAGCAGTACTTC. Translated: CASSRVGGHEQYF.

This clonotype was seen just once. This sequence joins TRBV19 and TRBJ2-7; D tentatively fits TRBD1 or TRBD2 (5 bases each). This CDR3 spans 15 amino acids. Trimming shortened V by 6 bases and J by 2 bases, and 17 bases separated the two germline ends. Germline-derived CDR1 and CDR2 are LNHDA and SQIVND (reference sequence). In DNA, the CDR3 is TGTGCCAGTAGCACCTCGGGACGACCTCCCTACGAGCAGTACTTC. This translates into CASSTSGRPPYEQYF.

V usage is TRBV7-9 and J usage is TRBJ1-2, with D uncertain. Trimming stripped 1 base from V and 4 bases from J, with 4 bases between. CDR3 length: 12 amino acids. Germline CDR1 reads SEHNR; CDR2 reads FQNEAQ (reference sequence). The CDR3 DNA is TGTGCCAGCAGCTTAGAGATCTATGGCTACACCTTC. Translating it yields CASSLEIYGYTF.

In this sample, this clonotype turned up once. This chain uses TRBV5-6 with TRBJ2-7; D possibly corresponds to TRBD2 (7 bases). V was cut by 0 bases and J by 2 bases, with 12 bases left in between. This CDR3 has 15 residues. Germline values: CDR1 SGHDT, CDR2 YYEEEE. CDR3 DNA: TGTGCCAGCAGCTTGGTTCGGGGGGCGGCCTACGAGCAGTACTTC. Amino acid sequence: CASSLVRGAAYEQYF.